These T cell receptor beta chains were read from a single sample in a study of technical replicates of blood from several donors. The table came from immunoSEQ multiplex PCR; TCRdb's copy has only in-frame clones and leaves some out. This sample has around 72,000 clones, with around 92% found just once. The sample consisted of T cells isolated from PBMCs. The receptors were sampled from a human donor in good health. Some clones in this sample may be carry-over from other donors' samples. CDR3s include the opening cysteine and the closing phenylalanine or tryptophan. D genes are given only for firm matches. A clone size is listed for some rows: how often the clone was seen (once, few, many), or a class if it is expanded.

d_gene	v_gene	abundance	j_gene	CDR3aa	CDR3nt
.	TRBV7-2	few	TRBJ2-5	CASSFSETQYF	TGTGCCAGCAGCTTTTCGGAGACCCAGTACTTC
TRBD2	TRBV28	.	TRBJ2-2	CASSSIKPPPGRSNTGELFF	TGTGCCAGCAGTTCCATAAAGCCCCCCCCCGGGAGGTCGAACACCGGGGAGCTGTTTTTT
.	TRBV29-1	.	TRBJ1-1	CSVEGQMNTEAFF	TGCAGCGTTGAAGGTCAGATGAACACTGAAGCTTTCTTT
TRBD1	TRBV29-1	once	TRBJ1-2	CSVAGQYPYGYTF	TGCAGCGTGGCGGGACAGTACCCCTATGGCTACACCTTC
TRBD2	TRBV5-4	.	TRBJ2-7	CARTTLAGGPREQYF	TGTGCCAGGACGACACTAGCGGGGGGGCCCCGGGAGCAGTACTTC
TRBD2	TRBV5-1	.	TRBJ2-3	CASTPGTSNQEVYF	TGCGCCAGCACCCCCGGGACTAGCAACCAAGAGGTATATTTT
.	TRBV19	.	TRBJ2-5	CASSTRDFGGTQYF	TGTGCCAGTAGTACCCGGGACTTCGGGGGGACCCAGTACTTC
TRBD2	TRBV5-4	.	TRBJ2-1	CASSLPSGDYNEQFF	TGTGCCAGCAGCTTGCCCAGCGGGGACTACAATGAGCAGTTCTTC
.	TRBV11-3	.	TRBJ1-1	CASRSDGGLNTEAFF	TGTGCCAGCAGGTCGGACGGGGGGCTGAACACTGAAGCTTTCTTT
.	TRBV7-8	.	TRBJ1-5	CASTIGGDNNQPQHF	TGTGCCAGCACCATAGGAGGGGATAACAATCAGCCCCAGCATTTT
.	TRBV27	once	TRBJ1-6	CASTFFWGARTASNSPLHF	TGTGCCAGCACCTTTTTTTGGGGAGCCAGGACAGCGTCGAATTCACCCCTCCACTTT
TRBD1	TRBV6-1	.	TRBJ1-6	CASSELDRGNSPLHF	TGTGCCAGCAGTGAACTTGACAGGGGGAATTCACCCCTCCACTTT
.	TRBV30	.	TRBJ1-5	CAWTDRETRRPQHF	TGTGCCTGGACCGATAGGGAGACCCGTCGGCCCCAGCATTTT
TRBD1	TRBV5-1	.	TRBJ2-5	CASSFGTGGETQYF	TGCGCCAGCAGCTTCGGGACAGGGGGAGAGACCCAGTACTTC
.	TRBV19	.	TRBJ2-7	CASSIVRTAYTYEQYF	TGTGCCAGTAGTATAGTAAGAACAGCTTATACGTACGAGCAGTACTTC
.	TRBV12-5	few	TRBJ1-2	CASGGAGGYTF	TGTGCTAGTGGAGGAGCGGGTGGCTACACCTTC
.	TRBV5-5	.	TRBJ2-7	CASSFDPEGEQYF	TGTGCCAGCAGCTTTGACCCGGAGGGCGAGCAGTACTTC
TRBD1	TRBV6-1	.	TRBJ1-5	CASRLGQGVDQPQHF	TGTGCCAGCAGGTTGGGACAGGGTGTAGATCAGCCCCAGCATTTT
.	TRBV2	.	TRBJ1-2	CASSELSGRNYGYTF	TGTGCCAGCAGTGAATTGTCAGGCCGAAACTATGGCTACACCTTC
TRBD1	TRBV29-1	.	TRBJ2-5	CSENRQGQETQYF	TGCAGCGAGAATAGACAGGGCCAAGAGACCCAGTACTTC
TRBD1	TRBV11-2	.	TRBJ1-2	CASSPEGTGGYYGYTF	TGTGCCAGCAGCCCAGAAGGGACAGGGGGCTACTATGGCTACACCTTC
TRBD2	TRBV28	.	TRBJ2-5	CASSLGERDKETQYF	TGTGCCAGCAGTTTAGGGGAGCGGGATAAGGAGACCCAGTACTTC
.	TRBV2	.	TRBJ2-7	CASSGGVAYEQYF	TGTGCCAGCAGTGGGGGAGTCGCCTACGAGCAGTACTTC
TRBD1	TRBV13	.	TRBJ2-5	CASGDREETQYF	TGTGCCAGCGGAGACAGGGAAGAGACCCAGTACTTC
.	TRBV5-5	.	TRBJ1-2	CASSPGLNYGYTF	TGTGCCAGCAGCCCGGGACTGAACTATGGCTACACCTTC
.	TRBV7-2	.	TRBJ2-7	CASSLSDIQRQYF	TGTGCCAGCAGCTTATCAGACATACAGAGGCAGTACTTC
.	TRBV27	.	TRBJ2-2	CASSLGLAGELFF	TGTGCCAGCAGTTTAGGGCTAGCGGGGGAGCTGTTTTTT
TRBD2	TRBV2	.	TRBJ2-1	CASCLLAGVEQFF	TGTGCCAGCTGCCTACTAGCGGGAGTAGAGCAGTTCTTC